A selection of T cell receptor beta chains follows, all from one sample in a study of blood T cell repertoires in COVID-19. Generated by immunoSEQ multiplex PCR, the TCRdb table keeps only in-frame clones and is missing some. The sample gives about 250,000 clones, about 82% of which show up once; roughly 5.2% is in the top ten. Sequenced: peripheral blood. Receptor source: a woman older than 75 with COVID-19, enrolled during active disease. CDR3s leave out the opening cysteine and the closing phenylalanine or tryptophan. Fields, in order: D gene, V gene, CDR3 protein. The D gene is left open where the match is weak.

d_call: .
v_call: TRBV19
cdr3_aa: ASSPPGGLNTEAF

d_call: TRBD1
v_call: TRBV7-9
cdr3_aa: ASSQSGQGNEKLF

d_call: .
v_call: TRBV18
cdr3_aa: ASSPREEAF

d_call: .
v_call: TRBV7-2
cdr3_aa: ASSRLSGSSGELF

d_call: .
v_call: TRBV6-6
cdr3_aa: ASGGRNEQF

d_call: TRBD1
v_call: TRBV30
cdr3_aa: AWSVMGQTNSPLH

d_call: .
v_call: TRBV19
cdr3_aa: ASSIGGGGADTQY

d_call: .
v_call: TRBV7-2
cdr3_aa: ASSPPGGVADQPQH

d_call: .
v_call: TRBV5-1
cdr3_aa: ASSLGHFGAEAF

d_call: .
v_call: TRBV7-2
cdr3_aa: ASSLSIGVDQPQH

d_call: .
v_call: TRBV5-1
cdr3_aa: ASSLRNTEAF

d_call: TRBD2
v_call: TRBV5-4
cdr3_aa: ASSAPSGGRVETQY

d_call: TRBD1
v_call: TRBV11-1
cdr3_aa: ASSGQGTMNTEAF

d_call: .
v_call: TRBV19
cdr3_aa: ATSARRGQETQY

d_call: TRBD1
v_call: TRBV18
cdr3_aa: ASRTGVSNQPQH

d_call: TRBD1
v_call: TRBV19
cdr3_aa: ASSISGTGLANYGYT

d_call: TRBD2
v_call: TRBV6-5
cdr3_aa: ASSYSTSGGTDTQY

d_call: TRBD1
v_call: TRBV28
cdr3_aa: ASSLKSRTGGRDTQY

d_call: .
v_call: TRBV3-1/TRBV3-2
cdr3_aa: ASSQVGRGEPGYT

d_call: TRBD1
v_call: TRBV29-1
cdr3_aa: SALRGTGGNSNTDTQY

d_call: .
v_call: TRBV6-2/TRBV6-3
cdr3_aa: ASSPRGPVQNQPQH

d_call: TRBD1
v_call: TRBV4-3
cdr3_aa: ASSQEGTGSSYNSPLH

d_call: .
v_call: TRBV19
cdr3_aa: ASSQGYSNQPQH

d_call: .
v_call: TRBV29-1
cdr3_aa: STLPREGNYGYT

d_call: .
v_call: TRBV28
cdr3_aa: ASRFKQGLSNEQF

d_call: .
v_call: TRBV2
cdr3_aa: ASREQGNTIY

d_call: .
v_call: TRBV7-2
cdr3_aa: ASSFLGPKDTQY

d_call: .
v_call: TRBV10-3
cdr3_aa: ATKEGSSNQPQH

d_call: TRBD1
v_call: TRBV28
cdr3_aa: ASTLGQGTASFH

d_call: .
v_call: TRBV28
cdr3_aa: ASSLGDPNTEAF

d_call: TRBD1
v_call: TRBV24-1
cdr3_aa: ATSDSGQGVPEAF

d_call: TRBD1
v_call: TRBV19
cdr3_aa: ASSTSMGTGNEQF

d_call: TRBD1
v_call: TRBV18
cdr3_aa: ASSGTAPLNSPLH

d_call: TRBD1
v_call: TRBV2
cdr3_aa: ASRGWTGHGP

d_call: TRBD1
v_call: TRBV15
cdr3_aa: ATSAAGGEQY

d_call: .
v_call: TRBV6-1
cdr3_aa: ASSDPSRGTDTQY

d_call: .
v_call: TRBV18
cdr3_aa: ASSATAGGSSYEQY

d_call: .
v_call: TRBV6-2/TRBV6-3
cdr3_aa: ASSYGLSSYNEQF